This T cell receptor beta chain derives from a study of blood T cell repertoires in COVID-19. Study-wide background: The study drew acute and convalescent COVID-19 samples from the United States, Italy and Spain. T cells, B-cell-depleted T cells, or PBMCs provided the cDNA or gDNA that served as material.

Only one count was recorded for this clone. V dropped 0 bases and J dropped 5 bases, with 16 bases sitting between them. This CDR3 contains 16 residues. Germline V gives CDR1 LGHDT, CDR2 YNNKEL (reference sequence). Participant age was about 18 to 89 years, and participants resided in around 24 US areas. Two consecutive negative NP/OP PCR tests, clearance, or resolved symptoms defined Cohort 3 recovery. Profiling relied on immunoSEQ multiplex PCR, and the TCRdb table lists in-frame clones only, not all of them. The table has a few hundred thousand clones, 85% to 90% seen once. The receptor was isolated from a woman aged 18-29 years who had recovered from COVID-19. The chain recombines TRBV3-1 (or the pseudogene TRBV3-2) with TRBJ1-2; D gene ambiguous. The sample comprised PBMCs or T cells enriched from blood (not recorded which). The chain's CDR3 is CASSQDGRVPLYGYTF. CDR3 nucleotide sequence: TGTGCCAGCAGCCAAGACGGGAGGGTCCCCCTTTATGGCTACACCTTC.